The 28 T cell receptor beta chains below come from one sample, sequenced in a study of blood T cell repertoires in COVID-19. Sequencing was performed with immunoSEQ multiplex PCR; in TCRdb, only in-frame clones are kept and a portion is missing. The profile shows 270,000 or so clones, about 90% of them singletons. The specimen sequenced was PBMCs or T cells enriched from blood (not recorded which). The receptors come from a woman in her thirties with acute COVID-19.

This chain links TRBV2 with TRBJ1-3; D is possibly TRBD1 (5 bases). Germline V CDR1 and CDR2: SNHLY, FYNNEI. The V end was cut by 2 bases, the J end by 0 bases, with 8 bases between. This CDR3 spans 15 amino acids. CDR3 loop: CASSEYRTSGNTIYF. The CDR3 DNA sequence: TGTGCCAGCAGTGAATACAGGACCTCTGGAAACACCATATATTTT.

J is TRBJ2-7 and V is TRBV4-3, with TRBD2 matching over 8 bases. There are 14 residues in the CDR3. The J segment lost 2 bases and the V segment lost 4 bases, leaving 4 bases of the junction unmatched. Germline lookup yields CDR1 LGHNA and CDR2 YSLEER. CDR3 sequence: CASSPGRGTYEQYF. CDR3 nucleotide sequence: TGCGCCAGCAGCCCCGGGAGGGGGACCTACGAGCAGTACTTC.

This clone was seen a single time. The genes are TRBV27 and TRBJ2-7, with a weak D call TRBD2 (6 bases). V was trimmed by 2 bases and J by 0 bases, leaving 11 bases between them. The CDR3 is 15 amino acids. Germline CDR1 is MNHEY and CDR2 is SMNVEV (reference sequence). Here the CDR3 reads CASSLGGSGSYEQYF. CDR3 nucleotides: TGTGCCAGCAGTTTAGGGGGGTCCGGCTCCTACGAGCAGTACTTC.

This clone turned up a few times. V and J are TRBV28 and TRBJ1-2; 10 bases match TRBD1. This CDR3 has 15 amino acids. V shed 4 bases, J shed 8 bases, and the junction held 10 bases outside the gene matches. Germline V gene sequence: CDR1 MDHEN, CDR2 SYDVKM. The CDR3 sequence: CASSSHGTGESGYTF. The CDR3 nucleotides read TGTGCCAGCAGTTCCCATGGGACAGGGGAGAGCGGCTACACCTTC.

J is TRBJ2-4 and V is TRBV27, with 7 bases that match TRBD2. The CDR3 has 18 amino acids. The ends lost 6 bases at V and 0 bases at J; junction bases unmatched: 14. CDR1 and CDR2 (germline): MNHEY, SMNVEV (reference sequence). Here the CDR3 reads CASSLTKSGNSAKNIQYF. The CDR3 DNA reads TGTGCCAGCAGCTTAACTAAGAGCGGGAACTCAGCCAAAAACATTCAGTACTTC.

The gene calls are TRBV2 and TRBJ2-1; 9 bases are shared with TRBD1. The CDR3 has 13 amino acids. With 9 bases clipped from V and 2 bases from J, the junction kept 2 bases outside the gene matches. Germline CDR1 SNHLY, CDR2 FYNNEI. CDR3 sequence: CARQGATYNEQFF. The CDR3, as DNA: TGTGCCAGACAGGGGGCTACCTACAATGAGCAGTTCTTC.

J is TRBJ1-1 and V is TRBV7-2; D is unresolved. Germline V lookup: CDR1 SGHTA, CDR2 FQGNSA. This CDR3 spans 15 amino acids. Trimming took 5 bases from V and 2 from J, leaving 15 bases between them. DNA of the CDR3: TGTGCCAGCAGCACAAACGCGGGCGTTAACACTGAAGCTTTCTTT. This gives the protein CASSTNAGVNTEAFF.

The V and J genes are TRBV25-1 and TRBJ2-1; 7 bases match TRBD1. This CDR3 contains 15 residues. Trimming took 4 bases from V and 2 from J; bases not matched to a gene: 5. From germline, CDR1 is MGHDK and CDR2 SYGVNS. CDR3 in amino acids: CASSGRGIPYNEQFF. CDR3 nucleotide sequence: TGTGCCAGCAGTGGCAGGGGGATCCCCTACAATGAGCAGTTCTTC.

The rearrangement uses TRBV11-3 and TRBJ2-2, with D maybe TRBD2 (6 bases). Germline values: CDR1 SGHNT, CDR2 YENEEA. The CDR3 spans 15 residues. V lost 1 base, J lost 5 bases, and 11 bases lay in between. The CDR3: CASSLGPGETGELFF. CDR3 sequence (DNA): TGTGCCAGCAGCTTAGGGCCGGGGGAGACCGGGGAGCTGTTTTTT.

Only one count was recorded for this clone. The rearrangement links TRBV12-3 or TRBV12-4 to TRBJ1-2; D unresolved. CDR3 size: 12 residues. Trimming cost V 4 bases and J 9 bases, with 12 bases left between them. The CDR3 DNA sequence: TGTGCCAGCAGTTCAGGAGGGTGGAGCTACACCTTC. It specifies CASSSGGWSYTF.

The V call is TRBV7-6, the J call TRBJ1-5; 7 positions agree with TRBD1. The CDR3 is 14 amino acids. The junction had 5 bases not matched to a gene; V was cut back by 5 bases and J by 4 bases. Looked up from germline, CDR1 is SGHVS and CDR2 is FNYEAQ. As DNA, the CDR3 is TGTGCCAGCAGCAGGGACAGCTTAAATCAGCCCCAGCATTTT. This codes for CASSRDSLNQPQHF.

This sequence joins TRBV7-8 and TRBJ1-2; TRBD1 matches at 7 bases. The V and J ends lost 5 bases and 0 bases, in that order; junction bases with no gene match: 9. Germline assignment: CDR1 SGHVS and CDR2 FQNEAQ. The CDR3 contains 16 residues. The CDR3 sequence: CASSLHWDSSNYGYTF. The CDR3 DNA reads TGTGCCAGCAGCCTCCACTGGGACAGTTCTAACTATGGCTACACCTTC.

V and J are TRBV6-5 and TRBJ1-2, with TRBD1 matching 7 bases. The CDR3 runs to 14 residues. The trim removed 5 bases at V and 7 bases at J, leaving 10 bases unmatched. The V gene's germline CDR1 is MNHEY and CDR2 SVGAGI. DNA for the CDR3: TGTGCCAGCAGTCGGGAATCGACAGGGTCTGGCTACACCTTC. Its protein product is CASSRESTGSGYTF.

This chain uses TRBV20-1 with TRBJ2-7; TRBD1 agrees at 8 bases. Germline values: CDR1 DFQATT, CDR2 SNEGSKA (reference sequence). The CDR3 covers 12 residues. The V segment lost 3 bases and the J segment 6 bases; nucleotides outside the gene matches: 4. CDR3 DNA sequence: TGCAGTGCTAGTCAGGGGGCGGGCGAGCAGTACTTC. Protein sequence: CSASQGAGEQYF.

The chain links TRBV11-2 to TRBJ1-1; D is possibly TRBD1 (5 bases). Deletions cut 4 bases from V and 0 bases from J, with 12 bases between. The CDR3 runs to 15 residues. CDR1 is SGHAT, CDR2 FQNNGV, per germline. The CDR3, as DNA: TGTGCCAGCAGCTCCGCCGGGGGAGTGAACACTGAAGCTTTCTTT. Amino acids: CASSSAGGVNTEAFF.

This chain joins TRBV7-6 and TRBJ1-1, with unresolved D. Trimming left V 1 base short and J 3 bases short, with 6 bases between. From germline, CDR1 is SGHVS and CDR2 FNYEAQ. This CDR3 region has 13 residues. CDR3 in DNA: TGTGCCAGCAGCTTAGACACCGACACTGAAGCTTTCTTT. This encodes CASSLDTDTEAFF.

The CDR3, as DNA: TGTGCCAGCTCACCAAAGCCGGAGAATCAGCCCCAGCATTTT. Translating it yields CASSPKPENQPQHF. The chain is built from TRBV18 and TRBJ1-5, with D uncertain. Per the germline V gene, CDR1 is KGHSH and CDR2 is LQKENI. With 2 bases removed from V and 4 bases from J, the gap between germline ends came to 9 bases. The CDR3 covers 14 residues.

This clone was picked up one time. The V and J genes are TRBV6-5 and TRBJ2-1; 7 bases align to TRBD2. The CDR3 is made up of 15 amino acids. Germline V CDR1 and CDR2: MNHEY, SVGAGI. V lost 6 bases, J lost 2 bases, and 7 bases stayed unmatched. The CDR3 nucleotides read TGTGCCAGCAGGTTGAGGGAGGGCCCCTACAATGAGCAGTTCTTC. Its translation: CASRLREGPYNEQFF.

V is TRBV6-5 and J is TRBJ2-3, with no clear D. Per germline, CDR1 MNHEY and CDR2 SVGAGI. Trimming took off 7 bases at V and 1 base at J, with 9 bases between the two ends. The CDR3 is made up of 13 amino acids. For the CDR3, the DNA is TGTGCCAGCACCAATGAGCGCACAGATACGCAGTATTTT. Translating gives CASTNERTDTQYF.

The rearrangement uses TRBV9 and TRBJ2-7; 8 nucleotides match TRBD1. Trimming took 2 bases from V and 1 from J; bases not matched to a gene: 2. Germline V gene lookup returns CDR1 SGDLS and CDR2 YYNGEE. There are 14 residues in the CDR3. The CDR3 DNA sequence: TGTGCCAGCAGCGTGGGACAGGTATCCTACGAGCAGTACTTC. It encodes CASSVGQVSYEQYF.

This clone showed up just once. The chain joins TRBV28 to TRBJ2-2; possibly TRBD1 for D (6 bases). This CDR3 comprises 15 residues. The V and J ends lost 1 base and 7 bases respectively, with 13 bases between them. Per germline, CDR1 MDHEN and CDR2 SYDVKM. CDR3 sequence: CASSLYRVDSGELFF. The DNA for the CDR3 is TGTGCCAGCAGTTTATACAGGGTGGACAGCGGGGAGCTGTTTTTT.

This sequence joins TRBV19 and TRBJ1-5; perhaps TRBD1 as D (6 bases). Trimming cost V 0 bases and J 5 bases, with 14 bases left between them. Per germline, CDR1 LNHDA and CDR2 SQIVND (reference sequence). This CDR3 has 16 residues. The CDR3 loop is CASSIDARGAYQPQHF. Written as DNA, the CDR3 is TGTGCCAGTAGTATAGATGCCCGGGGGGCCTATCAGCCCCAGCATTTT.

This chain joins TRBV7-2 and TRBJ2-6; 8 bases line up with TRBD2. The CDR3 length is 18 residues. The V gene end was trimmed by 1 base and the J gene end by 0 bases; junction bases not matched to a gene: 5. Germline CDR1 reads SGHTA; CDR2 reads FQGNSA. CDR3: CASSLVGRGNSGANVLTF. The CDR3 region has the DNA TGTGCCAGCAGCTTAGTCGGGAGGGGGAACTCTGGGGCCAACGTCCTGACTTTC.

V gene TRBV25-1 combines with J gene TRBJ2-7, with TRBD2 matching 7 bases. The CDR3 covers 14 residues. Germline CDR1 reads MGHDK; CDR2 reads SYGVNS. The J segment lost 4 bases and the V segment lost 6 bases, leaving 9 bases of the junction unmatched. CDR3 protein: CASRGGLGLYEQYF. The CDR3 DNA follows: TGTGCCAGCAGGGGGGGGTTAGGGCTTTACGAGCAGTACTTC.

The chain has TRBV30 and TRBJ2-7; 7 positions match TRBD1. J lost 3 bases, V lost 0 bases, and 5 bases had no gene match. The CDR3 consists of 14 residues. Per the germline V gene, CDR1 is GTSNPN and CDR2 is SVGIG (reference sequence). CDR3 sequence (DNA): TGTGCCTGGAGTGTAGGGGGCTCTATCTACGAGCAGTACTTC. It yields the protein CAWSVGGSIYEQYF.

CDR3 amino acids: CASSQITGGQETQYF. CDR3 sequence (DNA): TGTGCCAGCAGCCAAATTACAGGGGGCCAAGAGACCCAGTACTTC. The chain recombines TRBV3-1 (or the pseudogene TRBV3-2) with TRBJ2-5; 8 nucleotides align to TRBD1. The CDR3 extends over 15 amino acids. Trimming removed 2 bases from V and 1 base from J; junction bases left unmatched: 3. The germline CDR1 and CDR2 sequences are LGHDT and YNNKEL (reference sequence).

The V and J genes are TRBV3-1 (or the pseudogene TRBV3-2) and TRBJ1-1; TRBD1 agrees at 8 bases. The CDR3 loop spans 14 amino acids. After removal of 4 bases from V and 7 bases from J, the junction contained 8 bases not matched to a gene. Germline CDR1 and CDR2: LGHDT and YNNKEL (reference sequence). The CDR3 sequence is CASSRGQGKDEAFF. The CDR3 DNA reads TGTGCCAGCAGCCGAGGACAGGGCAAGGATGAAGCTTTCTTT.

The J gene is TRBJ1-6, the V gene TRBV27, with 7 bases fitting TRBD1. The CDR3 spans 16 residues. Germline V lookup: CDR1 MNHEY, CDR2 SMNVEV (reference sequence). Trimming cost V 2 bases and J 4 bases; bases outside gene matches: 5. CDR3 residues: CASSLDQGVYNSPLHF. Written as DNA, the CDR3 is TGTGCCAGCAGTTTAGATCAGGGGGTATATAATTCACCCCTCCACTTT.